Shown below are 14 T cell receptor beta chains from a single sample sequenced in a study of PD-1 blockade in classical Hodgkin lymphoma. Each of the patients experienced relapse following autologous stem cell transplantation, and their brentuximab vedotin exposure differed. The protocol was immunoSEQ multiplex PCR, while the TCRdb copy is restricted to in-frame clones and leaves out a portion. The table has 30,000 or so clones, 82% seen once; the top ten hold approximately 29%. Here the sequenced sample was peripheral blood mononuclear cells (PBMCs), taken at baseline. These receptors were obtained from a human donor with classical Hodgkin lymphoma.

The chain recombines TRBV6-1 with TRBJ1-1; a possible D gene is TRBD1 (5 bases). V shed 2 bases and J shed 4 bases, with 11 bases lying between them. Germline values: CDR1 MNHNS, CDR2 SASEGT. CDR3 length: 14 residues. The CDR3 DNA reads as TGTGCCAGCAGTGAACCGTTTCAGGGCACTGAAGCTTTCTTT. Translation gives CASSEPFQGTEAFF.

This clone was picked up one time. This sequence joins TRBV5-1 and TRBJ1-2; no reliable D call. Germline-derived CDR1 and CDR2 are SGHRS and YFSETQ. The CDR3 is 12 residues long. Trimming left V 4 bases short and J 4 bases short, with 8 bases between. CDR3 residues: CASSQPPYGYTF. CDR3 nucleotide sequence: TGCGCCAGCAGCCAACCCCCCTATGGCTACACCTTC. Supplemented by reference TRBV5-1 and TRBJ1-2, the full variable domain reads KAGVTQTPRYLIKTRGQQVTLSCSPISGHRSVSWYQQTPGQGLQFLFEYFSETQRNKGNFPGRFSGRQFSNSRSEMNVSTLELGDSALYLCASSQPPYGYTFGSGTRLTVV.

The chain couples TRBV11-3 to TRBJ2-7; 9 nucleotides align to TRBD1. Germline V gene data show CDR1 as SGHNT and CDR2 as YENEEA. V lost 5 bases to trimming and J lost 3 bases; unmatched junction nucleotides: 5. This CDR3 is 14 amino acids long. The CDR3 spells CASSPGQGYYEQYF. The CDR3, as DNA: TGTGCCAGCAGCCCGGGACAGGGATACTACGAGCAGTACTTC.

This chain uses TRBV7-8 with TRBJ2-1, with 8 bases identical to TRBD2. The CDR3 has 15 residues. The ends lost 4 bases at V and 7 bases at J; junction bases unmatched: 9. In germline, CDR1 is SGHVS, CDR2 FQNEAQ. The CDR3 is CASSSRGGGQNEQFF. For the CDR3, the DNA is TGTGCCAGCAGCTCTCGGGGCGGGGGGCAGAATGAGCAGTTCTTC.

The chain combines TRBV6-5 with TRBJ1-5; maybe TRBD1 (6 bases). The germline CDR1 and CDR2 sequences are MNHEY and SVGAGI. Trimming pared 6 bases from V and 1 base from J, leaving 13 bases between. The CDR3 is 15 residues long. This CDR3 is CASRPQGGSNQPQHF. CDR3 in DNA: TGTGCCAGCAGACCACAGGGCGGGAGCAATCAGCCCCAGCATTTT.

The rearrangement links TRBV6-1 to TRBJ1-2; 8 nucleotides line up with TRBD1. CDR3 size: 15 residues. CDR1 is MNHNS, CDR2 SASEGT, per germline. The ends lost 0 bases at V and 6 bases at J; junction bases unmatched: 6. CDR3 DNA: TGTGCCAGCAGTGAAGCGTCGGACAGGGCGGATGGCTACACCTTC. Its protein is CASSEASDRADGYTF.

This clone was recorded once. The V gene is TRBV11-3, the J gene TRBJ2-7, with D unresolved. This CDR3 region has 15 residues. Germline V gives CDR1 SGHNT, CDR2 YENEEA. V lost 1 base and J 5 bases, leaving 15 bases between the germline ends. The chain's CDR3 is CASSLGSAENDEQYF. The CDR3 nucleotides are TGTGCCAGCAGCTTAGGATCGGCTGAAAATGACGAGCAGTACTTC.

This clone was recorded once. The genes are TRBV19 and TRBJ1-1; 7 bases line up with TRBD1. The CDR3 extends over 17 amino acids. The germline V gene encodes CDR1 LNHDA and CDR2 SQIVND (reference sequence). Trimming removed 8 bases from V and 0 bases from J; junction bases left unmatched: 15. The CDR3 reads CASSISGTANMNTEAFF. The CDR3 DNA sequence: TGTGCCAGTTCAATTTCCGGGACAGCCAATATGAACACTGAAGCTTTCTTT. Variable domain in full (rest from reference TRBV19 and TRBJ1-1): DGGITQSPKYLFRKEGQNVTLSCEQNLNHDAMYWYRQDPGQGLRLIYYSQIVNDFQKGDIAEGYSVSREKKESFPLTVTSAQKNPTAFYLCASSISGTANMNTEAFFGQGTRLTVV.

J is TRBJ1-1 and V is TRBV6-6, with a weak D call TRBD1 (5 bases). There are 14 residues in the CDR3. V was pared by 4 bases and J by 3 bases, with 12 bases between. The germline CDR1 and CDR2 sequences are MNHNY and SVGAGI (reference sequence). CDR3 nucleotides: TGTGCCAGCAGTTTAGAATGGGGCCACACTGAAGCTTTCTTT. Its protein is CASSLEWGHTEAFF.

The chain has TRBV7-9 and TRBJ2-5; D call uncertain. Germline V gives CDR1 SEHNR, CDR2 FQNEAQ (reference sequence). V lost 2 bases to trimming and J lost 1 base, with 5 bases between them. The CDR3 spans 13 residues. In DNA form, the CDR3 reads TGTGCCAGCAGCTTAAATCCCCAAGAGACCCAGTACTTC. As protein: CASSLNPQETQYF.

Judged by abundance, this clone is medium-sized. The rearrangement links TRBV29-1 to TRBJ2-1; 12 positions agree with TRBD2. CDR3 length equals 14 residues. The V gene's germline CDR1 is SQVTM and CDR2 ANQGSEA. V was pared by 7 bases and J by 5 bases, with 6 bases of the junction left unmatched. CDR3: CSARLAGANNEQFF. The CDR3 DNA is TGCAGCGCTCGACTAGCGGGGGCGAACAATGAGCAGTTCTTC.

The rearrangement uses TRBV28 and TRBJ1-2; no definite D call. This CDR3 region has 11 residues. Per the germline V gene, CDR1 is MDHEN and CDR2 is SYDVKM. The V gene lost 5 bases and the J gene lost 8 bases, with 9 bases spanning the gap. The CDR3 loop reads CASSAILGYTF. CDR3 DNA: TGTGCCAGCAGTGCAATCTTAGGCTACACCTTC.

This clone was detected only once. The V gene is TRBV7-3, the J gene TRBJ1-1, with a weak D call TRBD1 (6 bases). This CDR3 contains 13 residues. CDR1 SGHTA and CDR2 FQGTGA come from the germline V gene. Trimming took off 5 bases at V and 2 bases at J, with 9 bases between the two ends. CDR3 residues: CASSLGTNTEAFF. The CDR3 nucleotides read TGTGCCAGCAGCCTCGGGACAAACACTGAAGCTTTCTTT.

This chain uses TRBV27 with TRBJ1-4; D might be TRBD1 (5 bases). The ends were cut back, 4 bases at V and 4 bases at J, with 13 bases in the middle. The CDR3 runs 15 residues. CDR1 is MNHEY and CDR2 is SMNVEV in the germline V gene (reference sequence). In DNA, the CDR3 is TGTGCCAGCAGTTCCACCCGGGGGTATAATGAAAAACTGTTTTTT. Protein product: CASSSTRGYNEKLFF.